Listed here is a single T cell receptor beta chain. Its antigen is not known. These data are taken from a study of cytomegalovirus exposure and HLA in healthy donors. Findings of the study overall: Reports indicate that TCR beta sequences accurately predicted the HLA-A and HLA-B alleles of most subjects. In the analysis, some V segments, TRBV6-2 and TRBV6-3 included, were excluded as indistinguishable. Later on, analysis showed that most CMV-associated TCR beta chains appeared to be HLA-restricted.

V shed 6 bases, J shed 4 bases, and the junction held 12 bases outside the gene matches. This CDR3 is built from 16 residues. Germline V gene lookup returns CDR1 SGHRS and CDR2 YFSETQ. PCR amplification relied on 60 Vbeta primers (plus 13 Jbeta primers). TCRdb's copy holds only in-frame clones and misses some; the assay was immunoSEQ multiplex PCR. The sample has over 200,000 clones; 85% to 90% are singletons. The TCR comes from a woman under 30 in good health and CMV-seronegative. Sequenced input: PBMCs. The J gene is TRBJ2-5, the V gene TRBV5-1; 10 bases map to TRBD2. Here the CDR3 reads CASKGLAGAQTETQYF. In nucleotides, the CDR3 is TGCGCCAGCAAAGGGCTAGCGGGGGCCCAAACAGAGACCCAGTACTTC.